These 9 T cell receptor beta chains originate from one sample sequenced in a study of T cells after yellow fever vaccination (dated by TCRdb to the late 2010s). The library came from 5' RACE. Sequencing was carried out with an Illumina HiSeq 2500. TCRdb reprocessed the public reads (quality trimming at Q25 with fastp, clone calling with MiXCR) and kept in-frame beta chains. Rows are combined by CDR3 protein, so each entry shows the most common genes and DNA. This sample lists hundreds of thousands of distinct CDR3 sequences; roughly 21% were detected once. The ten largest clones capture roughly 13% of the sample. This sample's treatment or condition label indicates: live attenuated yellow fever vaccine strain. The specimen comprised PBMCs, sampled 15 days after the yellow fever booster vaccination. The receptors come from a man aged 25-40 years who received the YFV17D yellow fever vaccine.

J is TRBJ2-3 and V is TRBV12-3 or TRBV12-4; 7 bases are a match to TRBD1. The CDR3 sequence is 15 residues long. V shed 6 bases and J 4 bases; nucleotides not matched to a gene: 10. CDR3 amino acids: CASRLTGVKADTQYF. CDR3 nucleotide sequence: TGTGCCAGCAGACTTACAGGGGTTAAAGCAGATACGCAGTATTTT.

This clonotype was counted a few times. V gene TRBV18 combines with J gene TRBJ2-1; weak D call: TRBD2 (5 bases). Germline V gene lookup returns CDR1 KGHSH and CDR2 LQKENI. Trimming took off 2 bases at V and 6 bases at J, with 11 bases between the two ends. The CDR3 extends over 14 amino acids. The CDR3, as DNA: TGTGCCAGCTCACCATCAGAGACTATCAATGAGCAGTTCTTC. This sequence encodes CASSPSETINEQFF.

Here the CDR3 reads CASSNYRDRVDEKLFF. The CDR3, as DNA: TGTGCCAGCAGCAATTACCGGGACAGGGTGGATGAAAAACTGTTTTTT. The gene calls are TRBV5-6 and TRBJ1-4, with TRBD1 matching 9 bases. CDR1 and CDR2 (germline): SGHDT, YYEEEE. V lost 4 bases, J lost 6 bases, and 10 bases stayed unmatched. This CDR3 region has 16 residues.

This chain links TRBV7-2 with TRBJ2-4, with D unclear. Germline CDR1 is SGHTA and CDR2 is FQGNSA. CDR3 size: 15 residues. V lost 5 bases and J lost 4, with 15 bases in between. In DNA form, the CDR3 reads TGTGCCAGCAGCCCCGACCGGGCGACAAAAAACATTCAGTACTTC. It is translated as CASSPDRATKNIQYF.

The chain recombines TRBV29-1 with TRBJ1-1; D is uncertain. Germline V gives CDR1 SQVTM, CDR2 ANQGSEA. The V end lost 6 bases, the J end lost 0 bases, and 8 bases lay between the germline ends. The CDR3 consists of 12 residues. The CDR3 loop is CSVRTVNTEAFF. CDR3 DNA: TGCAGCGTCCGGACGGTGAACACTGAAGCTTTCTTT.

Only a few counts were recorded for this clonotype. The rearrangement uses TRBV5-1 and TRBJ2-1; D may match TRBD1 or TRBD2 (6 bases each). CDR1 and CDR2 from the germline V gene are SGHRS and YFSETQ. Trimming removed 5 bases from V and 0 bases from J, with 12 bases in between. This CDR3 contains 15 residues. CDR3 DNA sequence: TGCGCCAGCAGGCTAGGGGGGATCTCCTACAATGAGCAGTTCTTC. It yields the protein CASRLGGISYNEQFF.

The chain recombines TRBV9 with TRBJ2-5; the D is unclear. In germline, CDR1 is SGDLS, CDR2 YYNGEE. V was cut by 0 bases and J by 2 bases, with 5 bases left in between. The CDR3 sequence is 13 residues long. The CDR3, as DNA: TGTGCCAGCAGCGTAGATAGGCAAGAGACCCAGTACTTC. Translation: CASSVDRQETQYF.

This clonotype was seen a few times. The rearrangement joins TRBV7-6 to TRBJ2-1, with a tentative D call TRBD2 (5 bases). CDR1 is SGHVS and CDR2 is FNYEAQ in the germline V gene. V was cut by 5 bases and J by 8 bases, with 10 bases left in between. The CDR3 runs to 12 residues. CDR3 sequence reads: CASSAPGYEQFF. DNA for the CDR3: TGTGCCAGCAGCGCTCCGGGATATGAGCAGTTCTTC.

As for this clonotype: A junction boundary mismatches the germline segment, possibly from a read error. The V and J genes are TRBV5-6 and TRBJ1-6, with D tentatively TRBD1 (6 bases). The germline V gene has CDR1 SGHDT and CDR2 YYEEEE. The CDR3 is 12 residues long. The CDR3 DNA follows: TGTGCCAGCAGCCGGAGGGGGGACATGATGGATTTT. Protein product: CASSRRGDMMDF.